This entry features one T cell receptor beta chain sequence. This record belongs to a study of blood T cell repertoires in COVID-19. The overall study: Samples came from the United States, Italy and Spain, spanning acute and convalescent COVID-19.

Per germline, CDR1 SGHAT and CDR2 FQDESV (reference sequence). With 2 bases clipped from V and 7 bases from J, the junction kept 8 bases outside the gene matches. The CDR3 is made up of 15 amino acids. Clones were read by immunoSEQ multiplex PCR, and TCRdb kept only the in-frame ones, dropping some. The table lists about 73,000 clones, about 79% of them singletons. Sequencing was done on a sample of peripheral blood. The clonotype originates from a woman in her sixties with acute or convalescent COVID-19. The chain is built from TRBV11-1 and TRBJ1-1; 9 nucleotides agree with TRBD1. DNA for the CDR3: TGTGCCAGCAGCTTATGGGGACAGGGAATCAGTGAAGCTTTCTTT. It encodes CASSLWGQGISEAFF.